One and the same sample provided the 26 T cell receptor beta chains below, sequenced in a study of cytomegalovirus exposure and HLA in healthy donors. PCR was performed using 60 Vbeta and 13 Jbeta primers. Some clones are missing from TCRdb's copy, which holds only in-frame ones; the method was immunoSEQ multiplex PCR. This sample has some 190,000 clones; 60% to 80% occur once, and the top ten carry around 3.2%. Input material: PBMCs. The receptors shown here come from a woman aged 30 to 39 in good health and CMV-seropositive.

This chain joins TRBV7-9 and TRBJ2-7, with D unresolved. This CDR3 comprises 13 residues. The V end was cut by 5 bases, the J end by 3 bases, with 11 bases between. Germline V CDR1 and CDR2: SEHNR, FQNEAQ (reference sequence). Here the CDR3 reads CASSASAYYEQYF. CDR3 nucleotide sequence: TGTGCCAGCAGCGCCTCAGCGTACTACGAGCAGTACTTC.

CDR3 loop: CAARGGDSYEQYF. For the CDR3, the DNA is TGTGCCGCTAGAGGGGGCGACTCCTACGAGCAGTACTTC. The J gene is TRBJ2-7, the V gene TRBV6-5; 7 bases map to TRBD1. The CDR3 has 13 residues. V shed 11 bases and J 0 bases; nucleotides not matched to a gene: 7. Germline values: CDR1 MNHEY, CDR2 SVGAGI.

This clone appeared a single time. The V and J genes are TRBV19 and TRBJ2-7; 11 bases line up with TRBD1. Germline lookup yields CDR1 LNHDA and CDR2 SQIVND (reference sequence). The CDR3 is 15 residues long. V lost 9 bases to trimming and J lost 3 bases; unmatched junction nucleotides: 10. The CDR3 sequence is CASGAGTGGNYEQYF. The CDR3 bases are TGTGCCAGCGGTGCCGGGACAGGGGGTAACTACGAGCAGTACTTC.

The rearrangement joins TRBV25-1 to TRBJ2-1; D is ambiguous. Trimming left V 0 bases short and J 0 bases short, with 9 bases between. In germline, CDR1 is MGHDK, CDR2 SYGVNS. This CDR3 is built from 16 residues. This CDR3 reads CASSEYIESSYNEQFF. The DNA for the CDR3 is TGTGCCAGCAGTGAATATATAGAGAGCTCCTACAATGAGCAGTTCTTC.

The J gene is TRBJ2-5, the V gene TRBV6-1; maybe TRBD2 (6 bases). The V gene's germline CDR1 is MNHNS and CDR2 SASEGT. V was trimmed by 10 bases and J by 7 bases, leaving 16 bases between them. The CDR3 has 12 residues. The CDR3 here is CATGEAGGTQYF. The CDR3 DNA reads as TGTGCCACTGGGGAGGCCGGGGGGACCCAGTACTTC.

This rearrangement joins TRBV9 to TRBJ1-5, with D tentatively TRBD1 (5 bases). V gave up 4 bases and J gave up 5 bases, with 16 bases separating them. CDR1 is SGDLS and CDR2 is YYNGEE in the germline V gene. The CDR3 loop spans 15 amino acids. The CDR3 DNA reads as TGTGCCAGCAGCCCCCAACCCGGGGGACATCAGCCCCAGCATTTT. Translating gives CASSPQPGGHQPQHF.

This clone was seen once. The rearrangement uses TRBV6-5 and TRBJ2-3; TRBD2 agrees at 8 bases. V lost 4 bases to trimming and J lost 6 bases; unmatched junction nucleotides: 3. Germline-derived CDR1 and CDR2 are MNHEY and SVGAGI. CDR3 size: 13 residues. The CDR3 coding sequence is TGTGCCAGCAGTTGGGGCGGGAGGGATACGCAGTATTTT. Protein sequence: CASSWGGRDTQYF.

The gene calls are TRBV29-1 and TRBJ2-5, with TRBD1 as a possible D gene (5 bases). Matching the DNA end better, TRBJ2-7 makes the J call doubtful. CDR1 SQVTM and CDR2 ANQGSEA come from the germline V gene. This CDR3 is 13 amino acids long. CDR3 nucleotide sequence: TGCAGCGTCCGGACAAAGCTCACCTACGAGCAGTACTTC. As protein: CSVRTKLTYEQYF.

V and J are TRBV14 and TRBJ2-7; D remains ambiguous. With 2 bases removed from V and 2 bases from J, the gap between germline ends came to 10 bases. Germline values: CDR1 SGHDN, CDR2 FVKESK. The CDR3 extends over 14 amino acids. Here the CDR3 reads CASSQSGVPYEQYF. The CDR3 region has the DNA TGTGCCAGCAGCCAATCCGGTGTTCCCTACGAGCAGTACTTC.

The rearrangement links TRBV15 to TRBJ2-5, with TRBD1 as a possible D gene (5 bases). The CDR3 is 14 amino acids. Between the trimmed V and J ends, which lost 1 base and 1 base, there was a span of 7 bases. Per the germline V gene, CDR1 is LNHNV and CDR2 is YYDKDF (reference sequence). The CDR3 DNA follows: TGTGCCACCAGCAGAGGACAGTTCCAAGAGACCCAGTACTTC. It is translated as CATSRGQFQETQYF.

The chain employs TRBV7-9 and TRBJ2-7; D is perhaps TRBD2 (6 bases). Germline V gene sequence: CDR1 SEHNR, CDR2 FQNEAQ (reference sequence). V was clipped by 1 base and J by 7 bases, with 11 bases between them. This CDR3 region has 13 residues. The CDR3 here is CASSLGFGGEQYF. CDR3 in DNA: TGTGCCAGCAGCTTAGGTTTCGGGGGTGAGCAGTACTTC.

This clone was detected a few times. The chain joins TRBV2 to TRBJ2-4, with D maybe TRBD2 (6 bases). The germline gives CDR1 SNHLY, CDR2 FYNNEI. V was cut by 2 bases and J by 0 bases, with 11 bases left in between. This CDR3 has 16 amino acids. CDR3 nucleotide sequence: TGTGCCAGCAGTGAATTCGTCGGGAGAGCCAAAAACATTCAGTACTTC. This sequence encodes CASSEFVGRAKNIQYF.

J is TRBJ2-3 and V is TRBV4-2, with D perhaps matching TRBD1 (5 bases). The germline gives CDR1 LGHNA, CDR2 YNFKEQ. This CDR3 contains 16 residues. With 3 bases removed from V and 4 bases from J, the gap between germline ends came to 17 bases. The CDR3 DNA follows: TGTGCCAGCAGCCAGCTTTTGCAGGGCCGATCAGATACGCAGTATTTT. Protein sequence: CASSQLLQGRSDTQYF.

The CDR3 loop reads CASSVSRIDEQYF. The CDR3 DNA sequence: TGTGCCAGCAGTGTCTCTAGAATTGACGAGCAGTACTTC. This sequence joins TRBV28 and TRBJ2-7; D gene uncertain. The germline V and J ends were trimmed by 5 bases and 5 bases, with 13 bases remaining between them. The CDR3 runs 13 residues. Germline V gives CDR1 MDHEN, CDR2 SYDVKM.

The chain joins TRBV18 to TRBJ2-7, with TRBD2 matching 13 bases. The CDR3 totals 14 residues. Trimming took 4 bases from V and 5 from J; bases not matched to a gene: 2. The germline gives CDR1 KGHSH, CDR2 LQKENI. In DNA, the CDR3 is TGTGCCAGCTCACAGGGGACTAGCGGGAACGAGCAGTACTTC. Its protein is CASSQGTSGNEQYF.

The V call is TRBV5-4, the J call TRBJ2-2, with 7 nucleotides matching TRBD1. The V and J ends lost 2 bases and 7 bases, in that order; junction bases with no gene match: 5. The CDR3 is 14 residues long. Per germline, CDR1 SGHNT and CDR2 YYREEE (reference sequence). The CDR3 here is CASSLGGLRGELFF. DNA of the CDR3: TGTGCCAGCAGCTTAGGGGGCCTCCGCGGGGAGCTGTTTTTT.

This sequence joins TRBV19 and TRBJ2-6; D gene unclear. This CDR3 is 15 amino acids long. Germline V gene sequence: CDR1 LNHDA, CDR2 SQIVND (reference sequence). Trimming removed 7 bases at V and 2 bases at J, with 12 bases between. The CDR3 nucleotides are TGTGCCAGTACGCCCCTAGGCGCTGGGGCCAACGTCCTGACTTTC. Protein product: CASTPLGAGANVLTF. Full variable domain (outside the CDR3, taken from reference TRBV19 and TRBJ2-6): DGGITQSPKYLFRKEGQNVTLSCEQNLNHDAMYWYRQDPGQGLRLIYYSQIVNDFQKGDIAEGYSVSREKKESFPLTVTSAQKNPTAFYLCASTPLGAGANVLTFGAGSRLTVL.

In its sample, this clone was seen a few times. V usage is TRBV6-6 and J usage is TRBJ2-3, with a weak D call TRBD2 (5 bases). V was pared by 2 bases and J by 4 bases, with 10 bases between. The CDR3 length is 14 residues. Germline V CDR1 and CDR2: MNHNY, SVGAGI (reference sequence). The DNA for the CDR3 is TGTGCCAGCAGTTACCCGGGAAAGTCAGATACGCAGTATTTT. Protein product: CASSYPGKSDTQYF.

Written as DNA, the CDR3 is TGCGCCAGCATCTCCAACGCGGGGGGCTATGAGCAGTTCTTC. Its translation is CASISNAGGYEQFF. J is TRBJ2-1 and V is TRBV5-1; 8 bases are shared with TRBD2. Trimming cost V 6 bases and J 8 bases; bases outside gene matches: 10. The CDR3 spans 14 residues. CDR1 SGHRS and CDR2 YFSETQ come from the germline V gene.

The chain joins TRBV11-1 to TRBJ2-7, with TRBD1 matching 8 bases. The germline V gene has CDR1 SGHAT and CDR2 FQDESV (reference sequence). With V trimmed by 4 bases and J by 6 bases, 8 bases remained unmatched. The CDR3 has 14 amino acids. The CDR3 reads CASSSGTGLAEQYF. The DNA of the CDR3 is TGTGCCAGCAGCTCCGGGACAGGCTTGGCCGAGCAGTACTTC.

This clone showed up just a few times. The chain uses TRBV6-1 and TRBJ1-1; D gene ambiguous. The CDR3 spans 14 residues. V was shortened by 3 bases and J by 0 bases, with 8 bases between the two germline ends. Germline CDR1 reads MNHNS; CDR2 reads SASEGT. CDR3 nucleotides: TGTGCCAGCAGTGACGATTACATGAACACTGAAGCTTTCTTT. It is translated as CASSDDYMNTEAFF.

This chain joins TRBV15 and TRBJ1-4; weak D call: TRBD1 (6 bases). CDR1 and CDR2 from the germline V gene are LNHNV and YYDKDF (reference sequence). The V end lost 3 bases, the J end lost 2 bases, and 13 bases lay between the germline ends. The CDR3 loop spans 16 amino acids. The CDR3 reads CATSRSRGTTNEKLFF. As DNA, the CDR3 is TGTGCCACCAGCAGGTCCAGGGGTACGACTAATGAAAAACTGTTTTTT.

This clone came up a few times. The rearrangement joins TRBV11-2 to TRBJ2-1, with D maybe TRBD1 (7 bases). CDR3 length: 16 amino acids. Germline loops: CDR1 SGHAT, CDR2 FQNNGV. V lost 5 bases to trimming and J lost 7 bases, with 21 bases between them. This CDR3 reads CASSRQGVGLGNEQFF. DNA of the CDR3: TGTGCCAGCAGCCGCCAGGGGGTGGGACTGGGAAATGAGCAGTTCTTC.

The CDR3 DNA follows: TGTGCTAGTGGTCAGGGGAGCTCTGGAAACACCATATATTTT. This translates into CASGQGSSGNTIYF. The chain joins TRBV12-5 to TRBJ1-3; TRBD1 might be the D (6 bases). Germline assignment: CDR1 LGHNT and CDR2 FRNRAP. Deletions cut 5 bases from V and 0 bases from J, with 8 bases between. This CDR3 comprises 14 residues.

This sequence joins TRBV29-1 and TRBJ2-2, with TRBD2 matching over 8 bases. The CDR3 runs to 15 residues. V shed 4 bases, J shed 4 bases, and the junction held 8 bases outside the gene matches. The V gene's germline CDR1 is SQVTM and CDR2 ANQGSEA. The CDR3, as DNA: TGCAGCGTTGGACTACGGGAGGGCCGCACCGGGGAGCTGTTTTTT. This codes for CSVGLREGRTGELFF.

The CDR3 protein is CASSGTSGTDTQYF. The CDR3, as DNA: TGTGCCAGCAGCGGGACTAGCGGCACAGATACGCAGTATTTT. This chain links TRBV2 with TRBJ2-3; 10 bases fit TRBD2. The CDR3 is 14 residues long. The V and J ends lost 6 bases and 1 base, in that order; junction bases with no gene match: 1. Germline V gene data show CDR1 as SNHLY and CDR2 as FYNNEI.